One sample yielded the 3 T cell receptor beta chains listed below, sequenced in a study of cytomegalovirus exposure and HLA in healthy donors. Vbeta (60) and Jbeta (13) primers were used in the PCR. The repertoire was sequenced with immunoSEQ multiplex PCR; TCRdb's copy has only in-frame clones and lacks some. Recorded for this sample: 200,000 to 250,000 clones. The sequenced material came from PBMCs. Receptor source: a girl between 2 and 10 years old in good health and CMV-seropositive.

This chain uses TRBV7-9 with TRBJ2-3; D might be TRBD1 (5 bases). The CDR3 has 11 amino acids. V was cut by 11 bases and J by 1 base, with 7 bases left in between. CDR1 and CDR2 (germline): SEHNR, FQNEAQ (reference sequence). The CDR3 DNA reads TGTGCCGGACAAGGCACAGATACGCAGTATTTT. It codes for CAGQGTDTQYF.

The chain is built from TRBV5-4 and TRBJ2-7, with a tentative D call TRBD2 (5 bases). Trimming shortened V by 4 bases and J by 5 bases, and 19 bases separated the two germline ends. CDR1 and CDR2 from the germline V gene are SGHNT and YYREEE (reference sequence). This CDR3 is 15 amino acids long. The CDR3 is CASSDRAQWRDEQYF. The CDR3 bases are TGTGCCAGCAGCGACCGGGCCCAGTGGCGGGACGAGCAGTACTTC.

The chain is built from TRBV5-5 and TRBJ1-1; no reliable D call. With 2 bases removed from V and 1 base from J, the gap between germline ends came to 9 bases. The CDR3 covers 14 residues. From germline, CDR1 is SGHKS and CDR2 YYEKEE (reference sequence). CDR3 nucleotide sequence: TGTGCCAGCAGCTTAGTGCAGAAGAACACTGAAGCTTTCTTT. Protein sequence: CASSLVQKNTEAFF.